This TCR beta chain is drawn from a study of neurological immune-mediated disorders. Noted time point: longitudinal time-point 1 (baseline). At least ten counts were recorded for this clonotype. 5'RACE with 10-nucleotide random UMIs produced the cDNA. TCRdb recomputed calls from the 5' RACE reads with MiXCR, one row per CDR3 protein. This table has 67,000 or so distinct CDR3 sequences, roughly 15% appearing once. V lost 2 bases and J lost 4, with 7 bases in between. Per the germline V gene, CDR1 is SGHTA and CDR2 is FQGTGA. The CDR3 runs 13 residues. The sample comprised PBMCs. This clonotype originated in a female donor with HTLV-1-associated myelopathy (HAM/TSP). J is TRBJ2-3 and V is TRBV7-3, with D possibly being TRBD1 (6 bases). The CDR3 is CASSLQGSDTQYF. CDR3 DNA: TGTGCCAGCAGCTTACAGGGGTCAGATACGCAGTATTTT.